The 21 T cell receptor beta chains given below trace back to one sample, sequenced in a study of beta chain features in type 1 diabetes. cDNA synthesis used the whole RNA isolate, giving expressed TCRB sequences. Data came from immunoSEQ multiplex PCR; TCRdb stores just in-frame clones and leaves some out. This sample carries hundreds of thousands of clones, roughly 15% of them seen once, and the ten largest clones take more than 0.08%. Sequencing was done on a sample of naive CD4+ T cells from blood. The receptors were sampled from a man aged 18-30 years in good health.

This clone came up a few times. The chain recombines TRBV7-6 with TRBJ2-7; D possibly matches TRBD1 or TRBD2 (6 bases each). Germline lookup yields CDR1 SGHVS and CDR2 FNYEAQ. The CDR3 is 17 amino acids. The V gene lost 1 base and the J gene lost 1 base, with 17 bases spanning the gap. CDR3 in amino acids: CASSLGRFRGLSYEQYF. DNA of the CDR3: TGTGCCAGCAGCTTAGGTCGTTTCAGGGGACTGTCCTACGAGCAGTACTTC.

The chain uses TRBV19 and TRBJ2-7; 7 nucleotides line up with TRBD1. The V gene end was trimmed by 4 bases and the J gene end by 5 bases; junction bases not matched to a gene: 11. The CDR3 is 15 amino acids. From germline, CDR1 is LNHDA and CDR2 SQIVND (reference sequence). The CDR3 DNA sequence: TGTGCCAGTAGTAAAACAGGGGCGCCCTTGCACGAGCAGTACTTC. Translation gives CASSKTGAPLHEQYF.

The J gene is TRBJ1-2, the V gene TRBV10-3, with D possibly matching TRBD1 (6 bases). Germline V gene sequence: CDR1 ENHRY, CDR2 SYGVKD. V shed 4 bases and J shed 6 bases, with 18 bases lying between them. The CDR3 has 15 residues. The CDR3 is CAISVPRRAGDGYTF. CDR3 DNA sequence: TGTGCCATCAGTGTCCCTCGCCGGGCAGGGGATGGCTACACCTTC.

With regard to this clone: Other DNA sequences in this specimen translate into the identical CDR3. The chain carries TRBV28 and TRBJ2-7; 7 bases fit TRBD1. The J segment lost 0 bases and the V segment lost 5 bases, leaving 1 base of the junction unmatched. The CDR3 length is 13 residues. Germline loops: CDR1 MDHEN, CDR2 SYDVKM. For the CDR3, the DNA is TGTGCCAGCAGTCCAGGGGGCTCCTACGAGCAGTACTTC. The encoded protein is CASSPGGSYEQYF.

This clone was detected a few times. This sequence joins TRBV6-6 and TRBJ1-5; possibly TRBD1 for D (5 bases). The CDR3 covers 14 residues. The germline V and J ends were trimmed by 6 bases and 6 bases, with 15 bases remaining between them. From germline, CDR1 is MNHNY and CDR2 SVGAGI (reference sequence). CDR3 DNA sequence: TGTGCCAGCAGCCAATCCAGCAGGGCTCAGCCCCAGCATTTT. This encodes CASSQSSRAQPQHF.

The chain is built from TRBV18 and TRBJ1-6; 7 bases agree with TRBD1. V lost 3 bases to trimming and J lost 4 bases; unmatched junction nucleotides: 9. CDR1 and CDR2 from the germline V gene are KGHSH and LQKENI. The CDR3 covers 17 residues. Written as DNA, the CDR3 is TGTGCCAGCTCACCTACAGGGGCAGGATGGTATAATTCACCCCTCCACTTT. This gives the protein CASSPTGAGWYNSPLHF.

This clone was counted only a few times. The genes are TRBV7-8 and TRBJ2-5; D ambiguous. V lost 6 bases and J 1 base, leaving 12 bases between the germline ends. The CDR3 is made up of 14 amino acids. Germline-derived CDR1 and CDR2 are SGHVS and FQNEAQ. The CDR3 nucleotides read TGTGCCAGCAGGCCCCATAAACTCCAAGAGACCCAGTACTTC. Translated: CASRPHKLQETQYF.

There are a few counts of this clone. The J gene is TRBJ2-2, the V gene TRBV12-5; 12 bases match TRBD1. There are 16 residues in the CDR3. Germline V CDR1 and CDR2: LGHNT, FRNRAP. Trimming removed 3 bases from V and 9 bases from J; junction bases left unmatched: 8. The CDR3, as DNA: TGTGCTAGTGGTTTCAGCCGGGACAGGGGGCTCTGGGAGCTGTTTTTT. Its protein is CASGFSRDRGLWELFF.

This clone was found a few times. The rearrangement uses TRBV9 and TRBJ2-1; D is tentatively TRBD1 or TRBD2 (5 bases each). This CDR3 region has 16 residues. V was shortened by 1 base and J by 2 bases, with 13 bases between the two germline ends. Germline CDR1 SGDLS, CDR2 YYNGEE. DNA of the CDR3: TGTGCCAGCAGCGTATTGGGGGAGTTGACCTACAATGAGCAGTTCTTC. It specifies CASSVLGELTYNEQFF.

The genes are TRBV29-1 and TRBJ2-7, with unresolved D. Germline CDR1 and CDR2: SQVTM and ANQGSEA. The CDR3 spans 11 residues. V dropped 5 bases and J dropped 2 bases, with 7 bases sitting between them. CDR3 in DNA: TGCAGCGTTCGGCAGGCCTACGAGCAGTACTTC. Translated: CSVRQAYEQYF.

CDR3 region: CASSQEATSFSYEQYF. The CDR3 bases are TGCGCCAGCAGCCAAGAGGCCACTTCCTTCTCCTACGAGCAGTACTTC. The chain couples TRBV4-1 to TRBJ2-7; D is uncertain. CDR1 is MGHRA, CDR2 YSYEKL, per germline. The CDR3 has 16 amino acids. Trimming removed 0 bases at V and 0 bases at J, with 12 bases between.

J is TRBJ2-3 and V is TRBV5-4, with no clear D. CDR3 size: 15 residues. From germline, CDR1 is SGHNT and CDR2 YYREEE (reference sequence). The V gene lost 0 bases and the J gene lost 1 base, with 9 bases spanning the gap. CDR3 nucleotide sequence: TGTGCCAGCAGCTTGGAGGGTAGAGGCACAGATACGCAGTATTTT. It codes for CASSLEGRGTDTQYF.

This chain joins TRBV7-3 and TRBJ1-1, with 8 bases fitting TRBD1. Germline CDR1 is SGHTA and CDR2 is FQGTGA. The CDR3 totals 16 residues. Germline trimming cut 0 bases from V and 9 bases from J; bases unmatched to any gene: 12. CDR3 DNA sequence: TGTGCCAGCAGCTTAACGGTGATGAGACAGGGGAGTCAAGCTTTCTTT. Its protein is CASSLTVMRQGSQAFF.

There are a few counts of this clone. This rearrangement joins TRBV30 to TRBJ2-7; D perhaps matches TRBD2 (6 bases). The germline gives CDR1 GTSNPN, CDR2 SVGIG (reference sequence). The CDR3 covers 14 residues. Trimming removed 3 bases from V and 6 bases from J, with 18 bases in between. This CDR3 is CAWRGEAATGEQYF. CDR3 DNA: TGTGCCTGGAGGGGGGAGGCCGCCACGGGCGAGCAGTACTTC. Together with reference TRBV30 and TRBJ2-7, the CDR3 gives the full variable domain: SQTIHQWPATLVQPVGSPLSLECTVEGTSNPNLYWYRQAAGRGLQLLFYSVGIGQISSEVPQNLSASRPQDRQFILSSKKLLLSDSGFYLCAWRGEAATGEQYFGPGTRLTVT.

This rearrangement joins TRBV7-2 to TRBJ2-2, with 7 positions matching TRBD2. The germline V gene encodes CDR1 SGHTA and CDR2 FQGNSA. This CDR3 has 16 residues. V was pared by 2 bases and J by 4 bases, with 7 bases of the junction left unmatched. The CDR3 DNA is TGTGCCAGCAGCTTAAGCGGGGCTAGCTTCACCGGGGAGCTGTTTTTT. Encoded protein: CASSLSGASFTGELFF.

The rearrangement links TRBV9 to TRBJ2-1, with 12 nucleotides matching TRBD1. The length of the CDR3 is 16 residues. With 1 base clipped from V and 7 bases from J, the junction kept 6 bases outside the gene matches. Germline V gene lookup returns CDR1 SGDLS and CDR2 YYNGEE. DNA for the CDR3: TGTGCCAGCAGCGTAAGACCGGGACAGGGGGCTAATGAGCAGTTCTTC. This gives the protein CASSVRPGQGANEQFF.

This chain links TRBV2 with TRBJ1-5; possible D gene TRBD1, 5 bases. The CDR3 totals 18 residues. Trimming left V 0 bases short and J 7 bases short, with 22 bases between. Looked up from germline, CDR1 is SNHLY and CDR2 is FYNNEI. CDR3 DNA sequence: TGTGCCAGCAGTGAAGCGCTGAGGGGCGGGTTGCGAATCCAGCCCCAGCATTTT. Residues: CASSEALRGGLRIQPQHF.

This clone was seen a handful of times. The V and J genes are TRBV7-3 and TRBJ2-3; 13 bases fit TRBD2. The CDR3 is made up of 16 amino acids. V was clipped by 4 bases and J by 4 bases; unmatched bases: 5. CDR1 SGHTA and CDR2 FQGTGA come from the germline V gene. CDR3 protein: CASSSRLAGGPDTQYF. The CDR3 DNA reads as TGTGCCAGCAGCTCAAGACTAGCGGGAGGCCCAGATACGCAGTATTTT.

This clone was recorded only once. DNA of the CDR3: TGTGCCAGCAGCTTAGATCTATCTAGCGGGGGGGGCCACGAGCAGTACTTC. As protein: CASSLDLSSGGGHEQYF. The rearrangement uses TRBV7-2 and TRBJ2-7, with 12 bases fitting TRBD2. The CDR3 extends over 17 amino acids. The germline CDR1 and CDR2 sequences are SGHTA and FQGNSA. Trimming cost V 1 base and J 5 bases; bases outside gene matches: 9.

The chain has TRBV6-6 and TRBJ2-2; D remains ambiguous. The CDR3 consists of 14 residues. Germline V gene data show CDR1 as MNHNY and CDR2 as SVGAGI (reference sequence). V lost 2 bases to trimming and J lost 5 bases, with 9 bases between them. CDR3 nucleotides: TGTGCCAGCAGTTACCCCCCGGAAACCGGGGAGCTGTTTTTT. Translated, it gives CASSYPPETGELFF.

This clone showed up just a few times. The chain couples TRBV5-4 to TRBJ2-2; 14 bases are shared with TRBD2. CDR1 and CDR2 (germline): SGHNT, YYREEE (reference sequence). V trimming: 2 bases; J trimming: 4 bases; junction bases outside the gene matches: 10. The CDR3 length is 19 residues. The DNA for the CDR3 is TGTGCCAGCAGCTTAGGAGGACTAGCGGGAGGAGGAGGCACCGGGGAGCTGTTTTTT. It encodes CASSLGGLAGGGGTGELFF. The full variable domain, completed using reference TRBV5-4 and TRBJ2-2, is ETGVTQSPTHLIKTRGQQVTLRCSSQSGHNTVSWYQQALGQGPQFIFQYYREEENGRGNFPPRFSGLQFPNYSSELNVNALELDDSALYLCASSLGGLAGGGGTGELFFGEGSRLTVL.